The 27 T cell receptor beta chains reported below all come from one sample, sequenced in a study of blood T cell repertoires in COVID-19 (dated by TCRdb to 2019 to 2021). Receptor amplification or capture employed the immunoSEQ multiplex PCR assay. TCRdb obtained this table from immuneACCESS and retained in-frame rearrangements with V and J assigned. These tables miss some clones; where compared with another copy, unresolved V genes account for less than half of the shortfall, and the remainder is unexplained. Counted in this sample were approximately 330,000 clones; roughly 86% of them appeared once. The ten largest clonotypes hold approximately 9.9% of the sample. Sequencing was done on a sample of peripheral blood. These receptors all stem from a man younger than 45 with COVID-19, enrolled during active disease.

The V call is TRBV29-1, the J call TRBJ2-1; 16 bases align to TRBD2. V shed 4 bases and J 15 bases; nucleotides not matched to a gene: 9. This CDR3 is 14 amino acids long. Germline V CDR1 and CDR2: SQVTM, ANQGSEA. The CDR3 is CSVAGTSGRAWRFF. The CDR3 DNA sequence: TGCAGCGTTGCTGGGACTAGCGGGAGGGCCTGGCGGTTCTTC.

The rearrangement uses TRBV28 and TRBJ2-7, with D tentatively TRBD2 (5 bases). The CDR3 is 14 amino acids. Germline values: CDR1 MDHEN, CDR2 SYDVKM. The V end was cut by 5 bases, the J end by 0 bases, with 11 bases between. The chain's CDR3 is CASSLVGSSYEQYF. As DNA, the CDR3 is TGTGCCAGCAGTCTGGTGGGGAGCTCCTACGAGCAGTACTTC.

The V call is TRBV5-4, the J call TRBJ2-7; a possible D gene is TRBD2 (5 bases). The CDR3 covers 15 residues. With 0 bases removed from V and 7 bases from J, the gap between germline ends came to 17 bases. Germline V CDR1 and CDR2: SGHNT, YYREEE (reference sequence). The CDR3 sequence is CASSLALGSRGEQYF. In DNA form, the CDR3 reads TGTGCCAGCAGCTTGGCCTTAGGGTCGAGAGGGGAGCAGTACTTC.

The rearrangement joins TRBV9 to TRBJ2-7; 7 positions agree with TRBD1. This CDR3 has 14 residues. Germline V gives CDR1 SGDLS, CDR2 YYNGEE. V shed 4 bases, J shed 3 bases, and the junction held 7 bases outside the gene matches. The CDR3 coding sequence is TGTGCCAGCAGCCCGTGGACAGGCGGCTACGAGCAGTACTTC. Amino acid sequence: CASSPWTGGYEQYF.

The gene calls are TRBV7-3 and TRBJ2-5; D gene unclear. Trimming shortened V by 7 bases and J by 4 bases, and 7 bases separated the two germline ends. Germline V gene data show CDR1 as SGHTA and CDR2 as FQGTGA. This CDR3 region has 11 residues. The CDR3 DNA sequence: TGTGCCAGCATCCTACTAGAGACCCAGTACTTC. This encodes CASILLETQYF.

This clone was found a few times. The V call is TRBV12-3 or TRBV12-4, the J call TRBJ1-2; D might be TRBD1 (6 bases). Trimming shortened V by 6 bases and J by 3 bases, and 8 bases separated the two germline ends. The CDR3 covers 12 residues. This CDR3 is CASSQGYYGYTF. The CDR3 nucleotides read TGTGCCAGCAGCCAGGGGTACTATGGCTACACCTTC.

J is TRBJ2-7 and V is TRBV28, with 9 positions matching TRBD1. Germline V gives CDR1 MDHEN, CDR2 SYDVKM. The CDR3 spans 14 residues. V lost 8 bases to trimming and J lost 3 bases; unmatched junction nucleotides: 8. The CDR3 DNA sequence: TGTGCCAGCGCCCACGGGACAGGGAACTACGAGCAGTACTTC. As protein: CASAHGTGNYEQYF.

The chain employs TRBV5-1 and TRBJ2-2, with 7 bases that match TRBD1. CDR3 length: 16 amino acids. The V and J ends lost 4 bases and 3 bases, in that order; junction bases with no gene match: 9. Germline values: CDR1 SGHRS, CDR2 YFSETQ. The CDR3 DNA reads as TGCGCCAGCAGCCTCGACTCGACAGGGTACACCGGGGAGCTGTTTTTT. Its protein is CASSLDSTGYTGELFF.

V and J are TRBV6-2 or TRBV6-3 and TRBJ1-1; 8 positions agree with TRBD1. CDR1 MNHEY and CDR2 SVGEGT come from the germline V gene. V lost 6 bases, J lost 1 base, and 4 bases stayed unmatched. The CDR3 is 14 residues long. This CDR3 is CASSRGQANTEAFF. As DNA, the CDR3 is TGTGCCAGCAGCAGGGGACAGGCGAACACTGAAGCTTTCTTT.

The CDR3: CATSDPTAPTEQYF. As DNA, the CDR3 is TGTGCCACCAGTGACCCCACTGCCCCTACCGAGCAGTACTTC. The chain couples TRBV24-1 to TRBJ2-7; D gene unclear. Germline V gene data show CDR1 as KGHDR and CDR2 as SFDVKD. V was clipped by 4 bases and J by 6 bases, with 15 bases between them. The CDR3 sequence is 14 residues long.

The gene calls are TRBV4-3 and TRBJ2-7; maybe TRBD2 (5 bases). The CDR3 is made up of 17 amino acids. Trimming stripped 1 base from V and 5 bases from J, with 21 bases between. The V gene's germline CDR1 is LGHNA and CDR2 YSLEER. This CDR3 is CASSQVPRPRGGHEQYF. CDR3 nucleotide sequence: TGCGCCAGCAGCCAAGTACCCAGGCCACGCGGAGGTCACGAGCAGTACTTC.

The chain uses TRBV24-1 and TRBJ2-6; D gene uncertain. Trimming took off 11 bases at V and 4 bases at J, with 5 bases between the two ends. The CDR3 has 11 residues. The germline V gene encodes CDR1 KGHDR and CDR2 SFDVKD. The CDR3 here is CAIQGANVLTF. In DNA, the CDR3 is TGTGCCATCCAGGGGGCCAACGTCCTGACTTTC.

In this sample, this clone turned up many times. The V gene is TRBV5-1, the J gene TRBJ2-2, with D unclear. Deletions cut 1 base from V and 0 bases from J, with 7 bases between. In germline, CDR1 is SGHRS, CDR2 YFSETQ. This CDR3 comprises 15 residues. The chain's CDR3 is CASSLIRANTGELFF. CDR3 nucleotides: TGCGCCAGCAGCTTGATTCGGGCGAACACCGGGGAGCTGTTTTTT.

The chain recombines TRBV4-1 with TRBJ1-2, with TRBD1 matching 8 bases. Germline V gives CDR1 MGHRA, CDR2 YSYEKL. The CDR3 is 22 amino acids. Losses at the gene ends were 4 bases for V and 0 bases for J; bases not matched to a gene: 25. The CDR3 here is CASSRFFPSPGSTGGANYGYTF. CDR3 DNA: TGCGCCAGCAGCCGATTCTTCCCCTCCCCAGGCTCCACAGGGGGAGCTAACTATGGCTACACCTTC.

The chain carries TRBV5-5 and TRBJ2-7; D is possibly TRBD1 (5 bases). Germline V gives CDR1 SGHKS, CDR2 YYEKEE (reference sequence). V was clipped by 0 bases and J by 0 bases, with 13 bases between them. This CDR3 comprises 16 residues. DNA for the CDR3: TGTGCCAGCAGCTTGGCCCCCAGGGTCAGCTCCTACGAGCAGTACTTC. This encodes CASSLAPRVSSYEQYF.

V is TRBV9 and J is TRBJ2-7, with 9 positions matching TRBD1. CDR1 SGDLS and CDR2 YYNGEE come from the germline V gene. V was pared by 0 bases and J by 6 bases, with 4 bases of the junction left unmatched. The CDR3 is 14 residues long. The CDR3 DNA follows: TGTGCCAGCAGCGTAGGGGACAGGGTAGGCGAGCAGTACTTC. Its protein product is CASSVGDRVGEQYF. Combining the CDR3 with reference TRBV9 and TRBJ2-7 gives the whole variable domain DSGVTQTPKHLITATGQRVTLRCSPRSGDLSVYWYQQSLDQGLQFLIQYYNGEERAKGNILERFSAQQFPDLHSELNLSSLELGDSALYFCASSVGDRVGEQYFGPGTRLTVT.

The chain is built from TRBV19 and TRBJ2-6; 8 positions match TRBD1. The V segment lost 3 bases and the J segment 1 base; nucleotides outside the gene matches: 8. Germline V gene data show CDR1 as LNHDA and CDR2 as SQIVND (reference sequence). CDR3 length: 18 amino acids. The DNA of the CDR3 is TGTGCCAGTAGTATTCAGCAGGGGGCCCGTTCTGGGGCCAACGTCCTGACTTTC. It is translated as CASSIQQGARSGANVLTF. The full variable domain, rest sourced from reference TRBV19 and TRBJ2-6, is DGGITQSPKYLFRKEGQNVTLSCEQNLNHDAMYWYRQDPGQGLRLIYYSQIVNDFQKGDIAEGYSVSREKKESFPLTVTSAQKNPTAFYLCASSIQQGARSGANVLTFGAGSRLTVL.

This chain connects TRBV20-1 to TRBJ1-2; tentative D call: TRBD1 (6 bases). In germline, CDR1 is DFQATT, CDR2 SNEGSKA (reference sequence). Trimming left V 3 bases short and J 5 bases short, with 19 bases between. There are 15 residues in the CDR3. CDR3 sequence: CSASRAGELSYGYTF. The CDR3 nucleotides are TGCAGTGCTAGTAGGGCAGGGGAACTATCTTATGGCTACACCTTC.

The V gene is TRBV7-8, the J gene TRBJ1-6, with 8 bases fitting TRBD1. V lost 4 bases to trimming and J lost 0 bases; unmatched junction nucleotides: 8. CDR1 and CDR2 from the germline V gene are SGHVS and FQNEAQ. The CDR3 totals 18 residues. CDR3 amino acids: CASSSYRTGSSYNSPLHF. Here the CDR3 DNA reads TGTGCCAGCAGCTCCTACAGGACAGGGAGCTCCTATAATTCACCCCTCCACTTT.

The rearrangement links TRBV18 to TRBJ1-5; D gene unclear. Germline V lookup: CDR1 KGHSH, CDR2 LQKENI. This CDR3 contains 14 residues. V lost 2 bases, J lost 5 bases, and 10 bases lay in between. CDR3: CASSPYGEDQPQHF. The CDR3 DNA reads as TGTGCCAGCTCACCATATGGGGAGGATCAGCCCCAGCATTTT.

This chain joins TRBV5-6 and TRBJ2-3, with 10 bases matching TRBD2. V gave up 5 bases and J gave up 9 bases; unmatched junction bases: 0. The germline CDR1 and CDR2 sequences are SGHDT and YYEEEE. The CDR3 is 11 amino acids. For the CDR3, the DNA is TGTGCCAGCAGGGGACTAGCGACGCAGTATTTT. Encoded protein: CASRGLATQYF.

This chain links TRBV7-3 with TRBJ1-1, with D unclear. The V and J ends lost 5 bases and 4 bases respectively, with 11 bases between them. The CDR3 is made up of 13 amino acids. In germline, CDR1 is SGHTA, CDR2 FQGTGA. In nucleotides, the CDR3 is TGTGCCAGCAGCCCCACGCGGGGCACTGAAGCTTTCTTT. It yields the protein CASSPTRGTEAFF.

The CDR3 coding sequence is TGTGCCAGCAGCCCCAAGGGGGGGGATAATCAGCCCCAGCATTTT. Translating it yields CASSPKGGDNQPQHF. The J gene is TRBJ1-5, the V gene TRBV6-5, with a tentative D call TRBD1 (6 bases). Trimming took off 6 bases at V and 4 bases at J, with 16 bases between the two ends. The length of the CDR3 is 15 residues. Germline V CDR1 and CDR2: MNHEY, SVGAGI.

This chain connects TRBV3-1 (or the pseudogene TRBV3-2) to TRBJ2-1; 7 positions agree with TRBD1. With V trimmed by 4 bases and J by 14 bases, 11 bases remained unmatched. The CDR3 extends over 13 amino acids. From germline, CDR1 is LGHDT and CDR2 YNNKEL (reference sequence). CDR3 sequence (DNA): TGTGCCAGCAGCCCCCTAATGGAAGGGGGCGAGTTCTTC. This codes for CASSPLMEGGEFF.

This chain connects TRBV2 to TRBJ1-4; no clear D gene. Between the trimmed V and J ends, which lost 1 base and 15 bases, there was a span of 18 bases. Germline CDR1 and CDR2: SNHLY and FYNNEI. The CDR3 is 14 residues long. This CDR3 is CASSEVGLPISVFF. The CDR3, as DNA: TGTGCCAGCAGTGAAGTCGGACTCCCTATTTCAGTGTTTTTT.

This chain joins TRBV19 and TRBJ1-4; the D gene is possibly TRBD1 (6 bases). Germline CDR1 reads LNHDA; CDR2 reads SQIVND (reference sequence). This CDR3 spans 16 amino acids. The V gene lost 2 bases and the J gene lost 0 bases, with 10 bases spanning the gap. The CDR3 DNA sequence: TGTGCCAGTAGTATACAGGGGCCTGCAACTAATGAAAAACTGTTTTTT. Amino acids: CASSIQGPATNEKLFF.

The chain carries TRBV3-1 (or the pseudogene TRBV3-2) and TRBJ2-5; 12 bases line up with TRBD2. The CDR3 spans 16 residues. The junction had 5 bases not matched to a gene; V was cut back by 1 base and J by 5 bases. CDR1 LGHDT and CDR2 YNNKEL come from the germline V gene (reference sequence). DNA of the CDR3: TGTGCCAGCAGCCAAGGGACTAGCGGGGCCGGGGAGACCCAGTACTTC. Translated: CASSQGTSGAGETQYF.